This is a list of T cell receptor beta chains from one sample in a study of blood T cell repertoires in COVID-19. Method: immunoSEQ multiplex PCR; TCRdb's copy keeps in-frame clones and lacks some. The table shows 180,000 or so clones, with approximately 90% occurring only once. Sequences were obtained from peripheral blood. The receptors here all came from a man aged 18 to 35 with acute or convalescent COVID-19. Both conserved end residues are part of each CDR3. The D gene is left open where the match is weak. Rows give clone size only sometimes, using once, few, many, or a class for an expanded clone.

v_gene: TRBV5-5; j_gene: TRBJ1-2; abundance: once; d_gene: TRBD1; CDR3aa: CASRPGTGRSYTF; CDR3nt: TGTGCCAGCAGACCCGGGACAGGGAGGAGCTACACCTTC
v_gene: TRBV29-1; j_gene: TRBJ1-2; abundance: NA; d_gene: TRBD1; CDR3aa: CSADGQGGNYGYTF; CDR3nt: TGCAGCGCTGACGGACAGGGAGGGAACTATGGCTACACCTTC
v_gene: TRBV30; j_gene: TRBJ2-7; abundance: NA; d_gene: NA; CDR3aa: CALGTSYEQYF; CDR3nt: TGTGCCCTCGGGACTTCCTACGAGCAGTACTTC
v_gene: TRBV5-1; j_gene: TRBJ2-3; abundance: NA; d_gene: NA; CDR3aa: CASSPQGRTTDTQYF; CDR3nt: TGCGCCAGCAGCCCCCAAGGGAGGACCACAGATACGCAGTATTTT
v_gene: TRBV7-3; j_gene: TRBJ2-2; abundance: NA; d_gene: NA; CDR3aa: CASSLTRETGELFF; CDR3nt: TGTGCCAGCAGCTTAACGAGAGAGACCGGGGAGCTGTTTTTT
v_gene: TRBV30; j_gene: TRBJ2-1; abundance: NA; d_gene: NA; CDR3aa: CAWSALADYNEQFF; CDR3nt: TGTGCCTGGAGTGCGTTAGCGGACTACAATGAGCAGTTCTTC
v_gene: TRBV19; j_gene: TRBJ1-2; abundance: NA; d_gene: NA; CDR3aa: CASSPGPYGYTF; CDR3nt: TGTGCCAGTAGTCCTGGCCCTTATGGCTACACCTTC
v_gene: TRBV7-9; j_gene: TRBJ2-7; abundance: once; d_gene: TRBD1; CDR3aa: CASSQTGHASHEQYF; CDR3nt: TGTGCCAGCAGCCAGACAGGGCACGCGTCTCACGAGCAGTACTTC
v_gene: TRBV2; j_gene: TRBJ1-5; abundance: few; d_gene: NA; CDR3aa: CASSPGTISNQPQHF; CDR3nt: TGTGCCAGCAGCCCCGGGACAATTAGCAATCAGCCCCAGCATTTT
v_gene: TRBV2; j_gene: TRBJ2-2; abundance: few; d_gene: TRBD1; CDR3aa: CAGRGTENTGELFF; CDR3nt: TGTGCCGGACGAGGGACAGAGAACACCGGGGAGCTGTTTTTT
v_gene: TRBV2; j_gene: TRBJ1-2; abundance: NA; d_gene: NA; CDR3aa: CASSGAETYGYTF; CDR3nt: TGTGCCAGCAGTGGGGCCGAAACCTATGGCTACACCTTC
v_gene: TRBV7-3; j_gene: TRBJ2-5; abundance: NA; d_gene: TRBD2; CDR3aa: CASSLLAGAGETQYF; CDR3nt: TGTGCCAGCAGCTTATTAGCGGGGGCCGGAGAGACCCAGTACTTC
v_gene: TRBV7-9; j_gene: TRBJ1-1; abundance: NA; d_gene: NA; CDR3aa: CASSLEFRLVNTEAFF; CDR3nt: TGTGCCAGCAGCTTAGAGTTCAGACTAGTGAACACTGAAGCTTTCTTT
v_gene: TRBV28; j_gene: TRBJ1-2; abundance: NA; d_gene: NA; CDR3aa: CASSPGVYGYTF; CDR3nt: TGTGCCAGCAGTCCAGGCGTCTATGGCTACACCTTC
v_gene: TRBV28; j_gene: TRBJ1-4; abundance: NA; d_gene: NA; CDR3aa: CASSRTYQVEKLFF; CDR3nt: TGTGCCAGCAGTCGCACGTATCAGGTTGAAAAACTGTTTTTT
v_gene: TRBV11-2; j_gene: TRBJ2-5; abundance: NA; d_gene: NA; CDR3aa: CASSLALRETQYF; CDR3nt: TGTGCCAGCAGCTTAGCGCTGCGGGAGACCCAGTACTTC
v_gene: TRBV30; j_gene: TRBJ2-1; abundance: NA; d_gene: TRBD2; CDR3aa: CAWKPSGGRDEQFF; CDR3nt: TGTGCCTGGAAACCTAGCGGGGGAAGGGATGAGCAGTTCTTC
v_gene: TRBV19; j_gene: TRBJ2-1; abundance: NA; d_gene: TRBD1; CDR3aa: CASIQQGATYNEQFF; CDR3nt: TGTGCCAGTATCCAGCAGGGGGCCACCTACAATGAGCAGTTCTTC
v_gene: TRBV6-5; j_gene: TRBJ1-5; abundance: NA; d_gene: NA; CDR3aa: CASSGYSNQPQHF; CDR3nt: TGTGCCAGCAGCGGGTATAGCAATCAGCCCCAGCATTTT
v_gene: TRBV6-5; j_gene: TRBJ2-5; abundance: NA; d_gene: NA; CDR3aa: CASRSTGQETQYF; CDR3nt: TGTGCCAGCAGGTCGACTGGCCAAGAGACCCAGTACTTC
v_gene: TRBV19; j_gene: TRBJ2-4; abundance: NA; d_gene: TRBD2; CDR3aa: CASPRGGAVRLNIQYF; CDR3nt: TGTGCCAGCCCCCGGGGGGGCGCAGTTCGGCTGAACATTCAGTACTTC
v_gene: TRBV30; j_gene: TRBJ1-1; abundance: NA; d_gene: NA; CDR3aa: CAWSVDRVEAFF; CDR3nt: TGTGCCTGGAGTGTGGACAGAGTTGAAGCTTTCTTT
v_gene: TRBV2; j_gene: TRBJ2-2; abundance: once; d_gene: NA; CDR3aa: CASSKDSTGELFF; CDR3nt: TGTGCCAGCAGTAAAGACAGCACCGGGGAGCTGTTTTTT